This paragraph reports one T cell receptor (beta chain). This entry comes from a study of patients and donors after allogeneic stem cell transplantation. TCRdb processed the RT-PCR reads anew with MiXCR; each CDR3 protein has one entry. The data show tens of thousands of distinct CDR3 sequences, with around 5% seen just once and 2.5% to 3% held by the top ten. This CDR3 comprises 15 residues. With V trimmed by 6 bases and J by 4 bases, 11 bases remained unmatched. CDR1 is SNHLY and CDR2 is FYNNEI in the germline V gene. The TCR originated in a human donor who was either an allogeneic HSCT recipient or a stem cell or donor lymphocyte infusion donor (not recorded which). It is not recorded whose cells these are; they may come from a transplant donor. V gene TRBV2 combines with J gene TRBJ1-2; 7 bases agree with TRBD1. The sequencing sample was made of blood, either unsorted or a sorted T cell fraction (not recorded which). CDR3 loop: CASSTTGATSYGYTF. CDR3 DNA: TGTGCCAGCAGCACTACAGGGGCGACTAGCTATGGCTACACCTTC.